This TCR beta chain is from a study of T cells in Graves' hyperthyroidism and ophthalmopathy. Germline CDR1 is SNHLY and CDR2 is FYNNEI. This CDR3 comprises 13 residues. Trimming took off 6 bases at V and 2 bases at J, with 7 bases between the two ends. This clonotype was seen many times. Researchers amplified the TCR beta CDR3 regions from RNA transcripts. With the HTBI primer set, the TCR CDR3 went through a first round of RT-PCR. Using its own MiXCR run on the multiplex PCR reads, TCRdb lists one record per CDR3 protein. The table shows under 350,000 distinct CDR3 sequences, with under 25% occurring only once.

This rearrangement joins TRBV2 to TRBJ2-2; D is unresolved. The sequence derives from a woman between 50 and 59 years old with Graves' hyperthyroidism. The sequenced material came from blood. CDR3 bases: TGTGCCAGCAGGGCTAAAAACACCGGGGAGCTGTTTTTT. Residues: CASRAKNTGELFF.